A single sample gave rise to the 10 T cell receptor beta chains below, sequenced in a study of blood T cell repertoires in COVID-19. Measured with immunoSEQ multiplex PCR; TCRdb has only the in-frame clones, and not every one. This table holds some 150,000 clones, over 80% found once. The source material was peripheral blood. These receptors all come from a woman aged 70-85 years with acute or convalescent COVID-19.

The chain is built from TRBV27 and TRBJ2-1; TRBD2 might be the D (6 bases). Looked up from germline, CDR1 is MNHEY and CDR2 is SMNVEV (reference sequence). The CDR3 totals 13 residues. V dropped 6 bases and J dropped 7 bases, with 13 bases sitting between them. CDR3: CASSGTARNEQFF. CDR3 sequence (DNA): TGTGCCAGCAGCGGGACTGCCCGGAATGAGCAGTTCTTC.

This chain connects TRBV10-3 to TRBJ1-2, with no clear D. The CDR3 sequence is 16 residues long. V lost 4 bases to trimming and J lost 3 bases, with 18 bases between them. Germline V gene data show CDR1 as ENHRY and CDR2 as SYGVKD. The CDR3 loop is CAISVVSAGRDYGYTF. The CDR3 nucleotides read TGTGCCATCAGTGTTGTTTCGGCCGGGAGGGACTATGGCTACACCTTC.

The rearrangement uses TRBV6-1 and TRBJ1-6; D gene ambiguous. V lost 1 base to trimming and J lost 7 bases, with 14 bases between them. This CDR3 has 16 amino acids. From germline, CDR1 is MNHNS and CDR2 SASEGT. CDR3 coding DNA: TGTGCCAGCAGTGAAGACGGGAATTCTATGAATTCACCCCTCCACTTT. Protein product: CASSEDGNSMNSPLHF.

The chain employs TRBV6-1 and TRBJ1-5; tentatively, D is TRBD1 (6 bases). Germline V lookup: CDR1 MNHNS, CDR2 SASEGT. V was clipped by 3 bases and J by 4 bases, with 13 bases between them. The CDR3 length is 15 residues. The CDR3 loop is CASSEDTGKNQPQHF. Written as DNA, the CDR3 is TGTGCCAGCAGTGAGGACACAGGGAAAAATCAGCCCCAGCATTTT.

This chain links TRBV7-2 with TRBJ2-7; the match to TRBD2 covers 7 bases. Germline CDR1 and CDR2: SGHTA and FQGNSA. This CDR3 has 16 amino acids. V gave up 5 bases and J gave up 6 bases; unmatched junction bases: 16. The CDR3 spells CASSNHRSGFMSEQYF. The CDR3 bases are TGTGCCAGCAGCAACCACCGTAGCGGGTTTATGAGCGAGCAGTACTTC.

V and J are TRBV2 and TRBJ1-1, with D possibly matching TRBD1 (5 bases). V shed 4 bases and J shed 6 bases, with 15 bases lying between them. Per germline, CDR1 SNHLY and CDR2 FYNNEI. This CDR3 contains 14 residues. CDR3 DNA sequence: TGTGCCAGCAGTGCCGATAGGGGTCGGGCTGAAGCTTTCTTT. Residues: CASSADRGRAEAFF.

This clone was counted between two and nine times. The chain combines TRBV28 with TRBJ1-5, with a tentative D call TRBD1 (5 bases). The CDR3 has 14 amino acids. V lost 5 bases and J lost 6, with 14 bases in between. CDR1 is MDHEN, CDR2 SYDVKM, per germline. The CDR3 region has the DNA TGTGCCAGCAGTACTCAGGGAGGTATTCAGCCCCAGCATTTT. Translation gives CASSTQGGIQPQHF.

The chain uses TRBV6-5 and TRBJ2-1, with D possibly matching TRBD1 (6 bases). Per germline, CDR1 MNHEY and CDR2 SVGAGI. This CDR3 region has 15 residues. V was pared by 5 bases and J by 4 bases, with 15 bases between. DNA of the CDR3: TGTGCCAGCAGTAACGCCGGGACATCTTACAATGAGCAGTTCTTC. As protein: CASSNAGTSYNEQFF.

This clone was recorded a few times. The rearrangement uses TRBV5-6 and TRBJ1-3; TRBD1 matches at 9 bases. V gave up 4 bases and J gave up 8 bases; unmatched junction bases: 7. Germline CDR1 and CDR2: SGHDT and YYEEEE. There are 14 residues in the CDR3. The CDR3 DNA reads as TGTGCCAGCAGCACGGGACAGGGTGGGCACACCATATATTTT. Amino acids: CASSTGQGGHTIYF.

This chain uses TRBV4-3 with TRBJ2-6; TRBD1 matches 8 bases. Germline V gene sequence: CDR1 LGHNA, CDR2 YSLEER. CDR3 length: 16 amino acids. V lost 1 base and J lost 3; bases outside the gene matches: 2. The chain's CDR3 is CASSQATGGGANVLTF. The DNA of the CDR3 is TGCGCCAGCAGCCAAGCTACAGGGGGTGGGGCCAACGTCCTGACTTTC.